This T cell receptor beta chain was captured by sequencing in a study of cytomegalovirus exposure and HLA in healthy donors. V was cut by 5 bases and J by 3 bases, with 16 bases left in between. Germline CDR1 and CDR2: MNHEY and SVGAGI. This CDR3 has 15 amino acids. The donors were part of the validation cohort of 95 to 150 subjects. That cohort was separate from the first cohort, which comprised 500 to 700 subjects. For this clone: The antigen is not known.

Whole-study findings and limits: Altogether, about 160 TCR beta chains were recorded as cytomegalovirus-associated. CMV antigen specificity was confirmed in vitro for a few CMV-associated chains.

This table comes from immunoSEQ multiplex PCR, and its TCRdb copy is limited to in-frame clones, with some not included. This sample yields 200,000 or so clones, of which around 88% are seen a single time; about 2.9% belongs to the top ten. Material for sequencing was PBMCs. The chain combines TRBV6-5 with TRBJ1-2; D is undetermined. This TCR came from a woman under 30 in good health and CMV-seronegative. CDR3 sequence reads: CASSPRLSVDYGYTF. CDR3 DNA: TGTGCCAGCAGTCCGCGCTTGAGTGTGGACTATGGCTACACCTTC.